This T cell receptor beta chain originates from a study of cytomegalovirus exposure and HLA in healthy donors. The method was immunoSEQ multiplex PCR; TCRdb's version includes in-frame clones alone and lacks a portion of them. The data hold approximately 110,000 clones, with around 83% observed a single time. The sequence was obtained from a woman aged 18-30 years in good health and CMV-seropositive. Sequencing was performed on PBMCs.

The CDR3 spells CASSHLTGGSTHNEQFF. CDR3 nucleotide sequence: TGCGCCAGCAGCCACTTAACCGGCGGGAGCACCCACAATGAGCAGTTCTTC. This chain joins TRBV4-1 and TRBJ2-1; 7 nucleotides line up with TRBD2. The trim removed 3 bases at V and 5 bases at J, leaving 13 bases unmatched. CDR1 is MGHRA, CDR2 YSYEKL, per germline. There are 17 residues in the CDR3.